Included here is one T cell receptor (beta chain) sequence, with context. This sample is part of a study of Tregs in tolerant kidney transplant recipients. The method was immunoSEQ multiplex PCR; TCRdb's version includes in-frame clones alone and lacks a portion of them. The data contain some 250,000 clones, about four fifths of them singletons. Between the trimmed V and J ends, which lost 2 bases and 0 bases, there was a span of 5 bases. Germline CDR1 is MNHEY and CDR2 is SMNVEV (reference sequence). The CDR3 totals 15 residues. The sequence came from a human donor in good health. The chain has TRBV27 and TRBJ2-6; possible D gene TRBD1, 5 bases. Sequenced sample: CD4+ T cells from blood. This CDR3 is CASSLQGSGANVLTF. CDR3 sequence (DNA): TGTGCCAGCAGTTTACAGGGCTCTGGGGCCAACGTCCTGACTTTC.